The clone carrying this T cell receptor (beta chain) was seen a handful of times. Its antigen is unknown. This specimen comes from a study of CD8 T cells in ankylosing spondylitis. Study-wide results and limits: Seemingly distinctive of ankylosing spondylitis blood was a TCR beta motif formed by eight highly homologous variants.

Germline CDR1 and CDR2: SGHRS and YFSETQ. Trimming pared 4 bases from V and 2 bases from J, leaving 8 bases between. The CDR3 has 13 residues. TCRdb processed the 5' RACE reads anew with MiXCR; each CDR3 protein has one entry. Here the sample spans hundreds of thousands of distinct CDR3 sequences, 25% to 30% being singletons. Sequenced material: blood, either unsorted or a sorted T cell fraction (not recorded which). The chain carries TRBV5-1 and TRBJ2-3; D is unclear. This clonotype was obtained from a male donor with ankylosing spondylitis. As DNA, the CDR3 is TGCGCCAGCAGCCTTATGCTCACAGATACGCAGTATTTT. It yields the protein CASSLMLTDTQYF.